A selection of T cell receptor beta chains follows, all from one sample in a study of graft-versus-host responses after intestinal transplantation. The data were produced by immunoSEQ multiplex PCR, yet TCRdb's version contains in-frame clones alone and is incomplete. The sample lists about 14,000 clones; 25% to 40% were seen once. The sample in question was alloreactive CD4+ T cells from a mixed lymphocyte reaction culture, obtained before intestinal transplant. The receptors come from a human patient who received an intestinal transplant. The CDR3 runs from the conserved cysteine through the conserved F or W. The order of the fields is J gene, D gene, clone size, V gene, CDR3 protein, CDR3 DNA. The D gene is left open where the match is weak. Clone size is stated in some rows and not others, as once, few, many or a class when expanded.

J gene: TRBJ2-5; D gene: TRBD2; clone size: NA; V gene: TRBV18; CDR3 protein: CASSPNQGGLAGEETQYF; CDR3 DNA: TGTGCCAGCTCTCCAAACCAGGGAGGACTAGCGGGAGAAGAGACCCAGTACTTC
J gene: TRBJ1-6; D gene: TRBD1; clone size: few; V gene: TRBV10-2; CDR3 protein: CASSRTGDLYNSPLHF; CDR3 DNA: TGCGCCAGCAGTAGGACAGGGGATCTTTATAATTCACCCCTCCACTTT
J gene: TRBJ1-2; D gene: NA; clone size: few; V gene: TRBV7-2; CDR3 protein: CASSPRRRPKGYTF; CDR3 DNA: TGTGCCAGCAGCCCGAGGCGGAGGCCGAAGGGCTACACCTTC
J gene: TRBJ2-5; D gene: NA; clone size: few; V gene: TRBV18; CDR3 protein: CASSPPVGFKETQYF; CDR3 DNA: TGTGCCAGCTCACCACCAGTAGGTTTCAAGGAGACCCAGTACTTC
J gene: TRBJ1-4; D gene: NA; clone size: few; V gene: TRBV11-2; CDR3 protein: CASSFEYTNEKLFF; CDR3 DNA: TGTGCCAGCAGCTTCGAATACACTAATGAAAAACTGTTTTTT
J gene: TRBJ2-7; D gene: TRBD1; clone size: few; V gene: TRBV6-6; CDR3 protein: CASRTGARYEQYF; CDR3 DNA: TGTGCCAGCAGAACAGGGGCCCGCTACGAGCAGTACTTC
J gene: TRBJ2-5; D gene: NA; clone size: few; V gene: TRBV5-1; CDR3 protein: CASSLAIGPQETQYF; CDR3 DNA: TGCGCCAGCAGCTTGGCCATCGGACCCCAAGAGACCCAGTACTTC
J gene: TRBJ2-7; D gene: NA; clone size: NA; V gene: TRBV18; CDR3 protein: CASSPPGGPARYEQYF; CDR3 DNA: TGTGCCAGCTCACCACCGGGGGGGCCGGCGCGGTACGAGCAGTACTTC
J gene: TRBJ1-1; D gene: NA; clone size: NA; V gene: TRBV11-3; CDR3 protein: CASSSLRDTEAFF; CDR3 DNA: TGTGCCAGCAGCTCCCTCCGGGACACTGAAGCTTTCTTT
J gene: TRBJ2-7; D gene: NA; clone size: few; V gene: TRBV7-9; CDR3 protein: CASSRTNGASYEQYF; CDR3 DNA: TGTGCCAGCAGCAGAACCAACGGGGCCTCCTACGAGCAGTACTTC
J gene: TRBJ2-3; D gene: NA; clone size: few; V gene: TRBV27; CDR3 protein: CASSLSSSTDTQYF; CDR3 DNA: TGTGCCAGCAGCCTTAGTAGCAGCACAGATACGCAGTATTTT
J gene: TRBJ2-1; D gene: TRBD2; clone size: NA; V gene: TRBV7-3; CDR3 protein: CASSLTGLAMASTNEQFF; CDR3 DNA: TGTGCCAGCAGCTTAACGGGACTAGCTATGGCATCAACCAATGAGCAGTTCTTC
J gene: TRBJ2-1; D gene: NA; clone size: NA; V gene: TRBV2; CDR3 protein: CASRSYNEQFF; CDR3 DNA: TGTGCCAGCAGGTCCTACAATGAGCAGTTCTTC
J gene: TRBJ2-4; D gene: NA; clone size: NA; V gene: TRBV7-9; CDR3 protein: CASSLDVSRGIQYF; CDR3 DNA: TGTGCCAGCAGCTTAGATGTCAGTAGGGGCATTCAGTACTTC
J gene: TRBJ1-5; D gene: TRBD1; clone size: few; V gene: TRBV27; CDR3 protein: CASSKAGGSNQPQHF; CDR3 DNA: TGTGCCAGCAGTAAAGCAGGGGGTAGCAATCAGCCCCAGCATTTT
J gene: TRBJ1-5; D gene: TRBD1; clone size: few; V gene: TRBV7-4; CDR3 protein: CASSPRTGSNQPQHF; CDR3 DNA: TGTGCCAGCAGCCCGAGGACAGGGTCCAATCAGCCCCAGCATTTT
J gene: TRBJ2-5; D gene: TRBD1; clone size: NA; V gene: TRBV18; CDR3 protein: CASSPRYVFQPGQASGETQYF; CDR3 DNA: TGTGCCAGCTCACCACGTTACGTGTTTCAACCGGGACAGGCAAGTGGCGAGACCCAGTACTTC
J gene: TRBJ2-1; D gene: NA; clone size: NA; V gene: TRBV9; CDR3 protein: CASSGSPASYNEQFF; CDR3 DNA: TGTGCCAGCAGCGGATCTCCAGCGTCCTACAATGAGCAGTTCTTC
J gene: TRBJ2-5; D gene: NA; clone size: few; V gene: TRBV19; CDR3 protein: CASSMDTLGAQYF; CDR3 DNA: TGTGCCAGTAGTATGGACACTTTAGGGGCCCAGTACTTC
J gene: TRBJ1-1; D gene: NA; clone size: large; V gene: TRBV28; CDR3 protein: CASSLWGTANTEAFF; CDR3 DNA: TGTGCCAGCAGTTTATGGGGGACTGCGAACACTGAAGCTTTCTTT
J gene: TRBJ2-4; D gene: TRBD2; clone size: NA; V gene: TRBV29-1; CDR3 protein: CSVGLAENIQYF; CDR3 DNA: TGCAGCGTTGGACTAGCGGAAAACATTCAGTACTTC
J gene: TRBJ2-7; D gene: TRBD1; clone size: NA; V gene: TRBV7-6; CDR3 protein: CASSHRGREQYF; CDR3 DNA: TGTGCCAGCAGCCACAGGGGGCGCGAGCAGTACTTC
J gene: TRBJ2-3; D gene: NA; clone size: NA; V gene: TRBV7-2; CDR3 protein: CASSLVMHTQYF; CDR3 DNA: TGTGCCAGCAGCTTAGTAATGCATACGCAGTATTTT
J gene: TRBJ2-1; D gene: NA; clone size: NA; V gene: TRBV29-1; CDR3 protein: CSVENPRVGGRSSYNEQFF; CDR3 DNA: TGCAGCGTTGAAAATCCGAGGGTGGGGGGTAGGAGCTCCTACAATGAGCAGTTCTTC
J gene: TRBJ1-2; D gene: NA; clone size: few; V gene: TRBV6-5; CDR3 protein: CASSESAVGGYTF; CDR3 DNA: TGTGCCAGCAGTGAAAGTGCAGTTGGTGGCTACACCTTC
J gene: TRBJ2-5; D gene: TRBD1; clone size: NA; V gene: TRBV5-3; CDR3 protein: CASRSQGASQETQYF; CDR3 DNA: TGTGCCAGCAGGTCACAGGGGGCAAGCCAAGAGACCCAGTACTTC
J gene: TRBJ2-3; D gene: NA; clone size: NA; V gene: TRBV5-1; CDR3 protein: CASSLGGLGNTQYF; CDR3 DNA: TGCGCCAGCAGCTTGGGGGGACTGGGTAATACGCAGTATTTT
J gene: TRBJ2-5; D gene: TRBD2; clone size: few; V gene: TRBV2; CDR3 protein: CANLLAGSPQETQYF; CDR3 DNA: TGTGCCAATTTACTAGCGGGCTCCCCCCAAGAGACCCAGTACTTC
J gene: TRBJ1-2; D gene: NA; clone size: NA; V gene: TRBV10-1; CDR3 protein: CASSESRGYGYTF; CDR3 DNA: TGCGCCAGCAGTGAGTCGAGAGGGTACGGCTACACCTTC
J gene: TRBJ2-4; D gene: NA; clone size: NA; V gene: TRBV18; CDR3 protein: CASSPPGIVAKNIQYF; CDR3 DNA: TGTGCCAGCTCACCACCGGGGATAGTAGCCAAAAACATTCAGTACTTC
J gene: TRBJ2-6; D gene: NA; clone size: few; V gene: TRBV5-6; CDR3 protein: CASSFPSGANVLTF; CDR3 DNA: TGTGCCAGCAGCTTTCCCTCTGGGGCCAACGTCCTGACTTTC
J gene: TRBJ2-1; D gene: TRBD1; clone size: few; V gene: TRBV5-1; CDR3 protein: CASSLDQGVVEQFF; CDR3 DNA: TGCGCCAGCAGCTTGGATCAGGGGGTGGTTGAGCAGTTCTTC
J gene: TRBJ2-6; D gene: NA; clone size: few; V gene: TRBV4-2; CDR3 protein: CASSPAPLAGSGANVLTF; CDR3 DNA: TGTGCCAGCAGCCCTGCTCCCCTAGCAGGCTCTGGGGCCAACGTCCTGACTTTC
J gene: TRBJ1-1; D gene: TRBD1; clone size: NA; V gene: TRBV7-1; CDR3 protein: CASSLQTGRGTEAFF; CDR3 DNA: TGTGCCAGCAGCTTGCAGACAGGGCGGGGGACTGAAGCTTTCTTT
J gene: TRBJ1-2; D gene: NA; clone size: NA; V gene: TRBV5-4; CDR3 protein: CASSLQQGGYGYTF; CDR3 DNA: TGTGCCAGCAGCTTGCAGCAGGGAGGATATGGCTACACCTTC
J gene: TRBJ2-7; D gene: TRBD2; clone size: few; V gene: TRBV15; CDR3 protein: CATSRVVAGGTYEQYF; CDR3 DNA: TGTGCCACCAGCAGAGTGGTAGCGGGAGGCACCTACGAGCAGTACTTC
J gene: TRBJ2-1; D gene: NA; clone size: NA; V gene: TRBV7-8; CDR3 protein: CASSLAERLFYNEQFF; CDR3 DNA: TGTGCCAGCAGCTTAGCGGAGCGACTCTTTTACAATGAGCAGTTCTTC
J gene: TRBJ2-7; D gene: NA; clone size: few; V gene: TRBV11-3; CDR3 protein: CASSLGAFHEQYF; CDR3 DNA: TGTGCCAGCAGCTTAGGTGCTTTCCACGAGCAGTACTTC
J gene: TRBJ2-3; D gene: TRBD1; clone size: NA; V gene: TRBV10-1; CDR3 protein: CASSDRGLTDTQYF; CDR3 DNA: TGCGCCAGCAGTGACAGGGGGCTCACAGATACGCAGTATTTT
J gene: TRBJ1-2; D gene: NA; clone size: NA; V gene: TRBV5-3; CDR3 protein: CASSFVRDSYGYTF; CDR3 DNA: TGTGCCAGCAGCTTCGTAAGAGACAGCTATGGCTACACCTTC
J gene: TRBJ2-3; D gene: TRBD2; clone size: medium-sized; V gene: TRBV5-4; CDR3 protein: CASSRRERYTDTQYF; CDR3 DNA: TGTGCCAGCAGCCGGCGGGAGCGGTACACAGATACGCAGTATTTT
J gene: TRBJ2-7; D gene: NA; clone size: NA; V gene: TRBV2; CDR3 protein: CASSKEKQATNYEQYF; CDR3 DNA: TGTGCCAGCAGCAAGGAAAAACAGGCTACCAACTACGAGCAGTACTTC
J gene: TRBJ1-2; D gene: TRBD1; clone size: NA; V gene: TRBV6-1; CDR3 protein: CASSLNRDRGGYTF; CDR3 DNA: TGTGCCAGCAGTTTAAACCGGGACAGGGGAGGCTACACCTTC
J gene: TRBJ2-7; D gene: TRBD2; clone size: NA; V gene: TRBV28; CDR3 protein: CASSSTGTSGRGEQYF; CDR3 DNA: TGTGCCAGCAGTTCGACCGGGACTAGCGGGAGGGGCGAGCAGTACTTC
J gene: TRBJ1-1; D gene: NA; clone size: medium-sized; V gene: TRBV6-5; CDR3 protein: CASNTGPEAFF; CDR3 DNA: TGTGCCAGCAACACGGGGCCTGAAGCTTTCTTT
J gene: TRBJ2-3; D gene: NA; clone size: NA; V gene: TRBV19; CDR3 protein: CASSPGADTQYF; CDR3 DNA: TGTGCCAGTAGCCCAGGGGCAGATACGCAGTATTTT
J gene: TRBJ1-2; D gene: NA; clone size: few; V gene: TRBV28; CDR3 protein: CASTKDRGYGYTF; CDR3 DNA: TGTGCCAGCACCAAAGACCGAGGCTATGGCTACACCTTC
J gene: TRBJ1-1; D gene: NA; clone size: medium-sized; V gene: TRBV19; CDR3 protein: CASSIKGGGTEAFF; CDR3 DNA: TGTGCCAGTAGTATAAAGGGGGGTGGGACTGAAGCTTTCTTT
J gene: TRBJ2-7; D gene: NA; clone size: NA; V gene: TRBV4-2; CDR3 protein: CASSQPLVEGGGSYEQYF; CDR3 DNA: TGTGCCAGCAGCCAACCTCTAGTGGAGGGGGGAGGATCGTACGAGCAGTACTTC
J gene: TRBJ1-2; D gene: NA; clone size: NA; V gene: TRBV7-9; CDR3 protein: CGGPASDGYTF; CDR3 DNA: TGTGGGGGCCCTGCTAGTGATGGCTACACCTTC
J gene: TRBJ1-2; D gene: NA; clone size: NA; V gene: TRBV7-6; CDR3 protein: CASSSYFESYGYTF; CDR3 DNA: TGTGCCAGCAGCTCTTACTTTGAATCCTATGGCTACACCTTC
J gene: TRBJ2-3; D gene: NA; clone size: NA; V gene: TRBV13; CDR3 protein: CASSLRVTDTQYF; CDR3 DNA: TGTGCCAGCAGCTTAAGAGTCACAGATACGCAGTATTTT
J gene: TRBJ2-5; D gene: NA; clone size: few; V gene: TRBV5-4; CDR3 protein: CASSVRYRVQETQYF; CDR3 DNA: TGTGCCAGCAGCGTCCGTTACAGAGTCCAAGAGACCCAGTACTTC
J gene: TRBJ1-1; D gene: NA; clone size: NA; V gene: TRBV4-2; CDR3 protein: CASSQADRPNTEAFF; CDR3 DNA: TGTGCCAGCAGCCAAGCGGACAGACCGAACACTGAAGCTTTCTTT
J gene: TRBJ1-2; D gene: TRBD1; clone size: few; V gene: TRBV4-2; CDR3 protein: CASSEDRVAYGYTF; CDR3 DNA: TGTGCCAGCAGCGAGGACAGGGTAGCCTATGGCTACACCTTC